One sample yielded the 22 T cell receptor beta chains listed below, sequenced in a study of low-dose radiotherapy and immunotherapy resistance in tumors. Alpha- and beta-chain coverage of first-strand cDNA came from TRAV- and TRBV-specific primers. Amplification, which lasted around 22 PCR cycles, used a constant-region primer and V-primer adapter to amplify TCRs. TCRdb independently ran MiXCR on the reads; one entry per CDR3 protein. The sample includes around 99,000 distinct CDR3 sequences, 9.4% of them seen just once. Time point described: before trial treatment. The input for sequencing was PBMCs, taken before treatment. These receptors came from a male donor with prostate cancer.

This clonotype has a count of ten or more. This sequence joins TRBV20-1 and TRBJ2-7; the D gene could be TRBD1 or TRBD2 (6 bases each). There are 13 residues in the CDR3. V was cut by 7 bases and J by 1 base, with 14 bases left in between. CDR1 and CDR2 from the germline V gene are DFQATT and SNEGSKA (reference sequence). CDR3 region: CSEKGGGSYEQYF. The CDR3 DNA reads as TGCAGTGAAAAGGGGGGAGGATCCTACGAGCAGTACTTC.

This clonotype appeared many times. The CDR3 DNA follows: TGCAGCGTAGTAACAGGGACCTGGAATCAGCCCCAGCATTTT. It yields the protein CSVVTGTWNQPQHF. The J gene is TRBJ1-5, the V gene TRBV29-1; D is possibly TRBD1 (6 bases). This CDR3 region has 14 residues. Germline CDR1 is SQVTM and CDR2 is ANQGSEA. V gave up 6 bases and J gave up 4 bases, with 16 bases separating them.

This clonotype was counted at least ten times. The chain uses TRBV12-3 or TRBV12-4 and TRBJ1-6; TRBD1 matches 8 bases. The CDR3 is 16 amino acids. The trim removed 6 bases at V and 7 bases at J, leaving 11 bases unmatched. CDR3 in DNA: TGTGCCAGCAGCCCGGACAGGGCAGTACTCAATTCACCCCTCCACTTT. Its translation is CASSPDRAVLNSPLHF.

This clonotype was counted many times. The chain employs TRBV2 and TRBJ2-7; a weak D match, TRBD1 (6 bases). The V end was cut by 8 bases, the J end by 5 bases, with 13 bases between. CDR1 and CDR2 from the germline V gene are SNHLY and FYNNEI. The CDR3 covers 12 residues. The chain's CDR3 is CASDRSMDEQYF. The DNA of the CDR3 is TGTGCCAGCGACAGGAGTATGGACGAGCAGTACTTC. The full variable domain, with the rest looked up from reference TRBV2 and TRBJ2-7, is EPEVTQTPSHQVTQMGQEVILRCVPISNHLYFYWYRQILGQKVEFLVSFYNNEISEKSEIFDDQFSVERPDGSNFTLKIRSTKLEDSAMYFCASDRSMDEQYFGPGTRLTVT.

This clonotype was counted at least ten times. The chain joins TRBV2 to TRBJ1-4; D is unclear. The CDR3 contains 13 residues. With 0 bases removed from V and 7 bases from J, the gap between germline ends came to 6 bases. CDR1 is SNHLY and CDR2 is FYNNEI in the germline V gene. The CDR3 sequence: CASSEAAREKLFF. The DNA for the CDR3 is TGTGCCAGCAGTGAAGCAGCGCGTGAAAAACTGTTTTTT.

This clonotype has at least ten counts. The chain joins TRBV5-4 to TRBJ2-1; 9 bases align to TRBD1. Germline V lookup: CDR1 SGHNT, CDR2 YYREEE (reference sequence). Trimming took 4 bases from V and 6 from J; bases not matched to a gene: 8. The CDR3 runs to 15 residues. The CDR3 bases are TGTGCCAGCAGCACACCCGGGACAGGGTTCAATGAGCAGTTCTTC. This gives the protein CASSTPGTGFNEQFF.

This clonotype was counted at least ten times. This sequence joins TRBV29-1 and TRBJ2-3, with 10 positions matching TRBD2. The junction had 6 bases not matched to a gene; V was cut back by 1 base and J by 2 bases. CDR1 is SQVTM and CDR2 is ANQGSEA in the germline V gene. This CDR3 has 16 amino acids. DNA for the CDR3: TGCAGCGTTGAAGGCGTAGCGGGAGGCACCACAGATACGCAGTATTTT. This codes for CSVEGVAGGTTDTQYF.

This clonotype was counted many times. This chain links TRBV6-1 with TRBJ1-2, with D uncertain. V was pared by 1 base and J by 8 bases, with 14 bases between. Germline loops: CDR1 MNHNS, CDR2 SASEGT. This CDR3 has 14 amino acids. The CDR3, as DNA: TGTGCCAGCAGTGAAGAGGCAGGAGGGTCCGGCTACACCTTC. Translation: CASSEEAGGSGYTF.

Concerning this clonotype: One junction end does not reproduce the germline sequence, and a read error may be involved. The V and J genes are TRBV29-1 and TRBJ1-1; no reliable D call. CDR1 is SQVTM, CDR2 ANQGSEA, per germline. The CDR3 covers 13 residues. DNA for the CDR3: TGCAGCAGCGAGACGGCGATGAACACTGAAGCCTTCTTT. Protein product: CSSETAMNTEAFF.

This clonotype was seen many times. This chain connects TRBV20-1 to TRBJ2-1, with 14 bases lining up with TRBD2. This CDR3 is built from 18 residues. Germline values: CDR1 DFQATT, CDR2 SNEGSKA (reference sequence). Trimming removed 6 bases from V and 5 bases from J; junction bases left unmatched: 15. The CDR3 DNA sequence: TGCAGTGCCGGGGGACTAGCGGGAGCCTCCCGCTCAGACAATGAGCAGTTCTTC. Encoded protein: CSAGGLAGASRSDNEQFF.

The V call is TRBV6-6, the J call TRBJ2-4; 8 bases map to TRBD2. V shed 5 bases and J 7 bases; nucleotides not matched to a gene: 7. Germline CDR1 reads MNHNY; CDR2 reads SVGAGI (reference sequence). The CDR3 loop spans 14 amino acids. The CDR3 DNA reads as TGTGCCAGCAGTCCTAGGACTAGCAGGAACATTCAGTACTTC. This sequence encodes CASSPRTSRNIQYF.

Many counts were recorded for this clonotype. This chain links TRBV7-2 with TRBJ2-3; D not certain. Per the germline V gene, CDR1 is SGHTA and CDR2 is FQGNSA. The CDR3 extends over 13 amino acids. Trimming took off 2 bases at V and 0 bases at J, with 3 bases between the two ends. CDR3 bases: TGTGCCAGCAGCTTAATTAGCACAGATACGCAGTATTTT. It codes for CASSLISTDTQYF.

This rearrangement joins TRBV5-6 to TRBJ1-2; D perhaps matches TRBD1 (5 bases). CDR3 length: 13 amino acids. V lost 0 bases and J 8 bases, leaving 11 bases between the germline ends. Germline assignment: CDR1 SGHDT and CDR2 YYEEEE. In DNA form, the CDR3 reads TGTGCCAGCAGCTTGGTCTCCCCAGGGGGCTACACCTTC. Residues: CASSLVSPGGYTF.

This clonotype was found many times. The J gene is TRBJ2-7, the V gene TRBV3-1, with 8 bases aligning to TRBD2. This CDR3 is built from 14 residues. Unmatched junction bases numbered 2, after V lost 1 base and J lost 3 bases. Per the germline V gene, CDR1 is LGHDT and CDR2 is YNNKEL (reference sequence). In DNA, the CDR3 is TGTGCCAGCAGCCAAGGAAGCGGGAGCTACGAGCAGTACTTC. Its translation: CASSQGSGSYEQYF.

This clonotype showed up many times. V usage is TRBV5-4 and J usage is TRBJ2-2, with D perhaps TRBD2 (6 bases). The CDR3 contains 16 residues. V was clipped by 0 bases and J by 2 bases, with 11 bases between them. In germline, CDR1 is SGHNT, CDR2 YYREEE (reference sequence). CDR3 nucleotides: TGTGCCAGCAGCTTGGGAGGCGGGGTCAACACCGGGGAGCTGTTTTTT. Its protein is CASSLGGGVNTGELFF.

In this sample, this clonotype turned up many times. This chain links TRBV20-1 with TRBJ2-5; 7 bases line up with TRBD2. Germline CDR1 reads DFQATT; CDR2 reads SNEGSKA (reference sequence). The CDR3 loop spans 16 amino acids. J gave up 3 bases and V 5 bases, and 15 bases lay outside the gene matches. The CDR3 DNA reads as TGCAGTGCTGCGCGTCTACCCGGCCTAGCGGAAGAGACCCAGTACTTC. This sequence encodes CSAARLPGLAEETQYF.

Many counts were recorded for this clonotype. The J gene is TRBJ2-7, the V gene TRBV7-2; D possibly matches TRBD1 or TRBD2 (5 bases each). V lost 3 bases to trimming and J lost 7 bases, with 22 bases between them. Germline values: CDR1 SGHTA, CDR2 FQGNSA. The CDR3 runs to 16 residues. CDR3 DNA: TGTGCCAGCAGCTTTCGCCCCGGGACGACTGATTTGGAGCAGTACTTC. This translates into CASSFRPGTTDLEQYF.

This clonotype occurred many times. The J gene is TRBJ2-5, the V gene TRBV20-1; TRBD2 agrees at 13 bases. Germline V lookup: CDR1 DFQATT, CDR2 SNEGSKA (reference sequence). This CDR3 is 17 amino acids long. With V trimmed by 0 bases and J by 5 bases, 9 bases remained unmatched. The CDR3 nucleotides are TGCAGTGCTAGAGAAGGGGGGACTAGCGGGATATGGGAGACCCAGTACTTC. Its protein product is CSAREGGTSGIWETQYF.

There are many counts of this clonotype. This chain connects TRBV28 to TRBJ2-3; 7 bases line up with TRBD1. CDR1 and CDR2 from the germline V gene are MDHEN and SYDVKM. CDR3 length: 14 residues. With V trimmed by 6 bases and J by 1 base, 4 bases remained unmatched. This CDR3 reads CASSRQGGTDTQYF. CDR3 nucleotides: TGTGCCAGCAGCCGACAGGGAGGCACAGATACGCAGTATTTT.

This clonotype was seen many times. The chain has TRBV3-1 and TRBJ2-7; D perhaps matches TRBD1 (5 bases). This CDR3 has 15 residues. Per the germline V gene, CDR1 is LGHDT and CDR2 is YNNKEL (reference sequence). V lost 3 bases and J 4 bases, leaving 16 bases between the germline ends. The CDR3 loop reads CASSQTAGERYEQYF. The DNA for the CDR3 is TGTGCCAGCAGCCAGACAGCAGGAGAACGTTACGAGCAGTACTTC.

This clonotype was detected many times. CDR3 coding DNA: TGTGCCAGCAGGTCGGACAGTATCTCCTACAATGAGCAGTTCTTC. It encodes CASRSDSISYNEQFF. The chain employs TRBV7-2 and TRBJ2-1; a possible D gene is TRBD1 (6 bases). Germline V gene lookup returns CDR1 SGHTA and CDR2 FQGNSA. V lost 6 bases, J lost 0 bases, and 12 bases lay in between. The CDR3 is made up of 15 amino acids.

This clonotype was seen at least ten times. This chain links TRBV3-1 with TRBJ1-2; weak D call: TRBD1 (5 bases). Per the germline V gene, CDR1 is LGHDT and CDR2 is YNNKEL (reference sequence). The V end was cut by 4 bases, the J end by 3 bases, with 9 bases between. CDR3 size: 13 residues. The CDR3 region is CASSRQGDYGYTF. Here the CDR3 DNA reads TGTGCCAGCAGCCGCCAGGGAGACTATGGCTACACCTTC.